This T cell receptor beta chain emerged from a study of regulatory T cells in long-lasting Graves disease. Study-level points and caveats: Persistent Graves' patients showed less TCR diversity than newly diagnosed patients showed.

The sample holds a few counts of this clonotype. The antigen is undetermined. Time point here: newly diagnosed GD, antithyroid drugs for less than 3 months. PBMC RNA served as the TCR library source. The CDR3 covers 14 residues. Germline V lookup: CDR1 KGHSH, CDR2 LQKENI. The V and J ends lost 3 bases and 0 bases respectively, with 6 bases between them. Arm-PCR of CDR3 regions and iRepertoire HTBI primers were the basis on which TCR beta libraries were built. TCRdb re-called the multiplex PCR reads with MiXCR, one entry per CDR3 protein. The data show under 450,000 distinct CDR3 sequences, 12% seen once. Another study also made use of these data, one on T cells in Graves' hyperthyroidism and ophthalmopathy. That source notes: TCR CDR3 regions were first amplified by RT-PCR with HTBI primers. The model forecast ophthalmopathy, anticipating it by a median about 7 months before onset.

The origin of this receptor is a woman aged 18 to 35 with Graves disease. The V and J genes are TRBV18 and TRBJ1-5; D not certain. The source was peripheral blood mononuclear cells (PBMCs), collected at new diagnosis, from a patient treated with antithyroid drugs. The CDR3 bases are TGTGCCAGCTCACCGGGAGTTAGCAATCAGCCCCAGCATTTT. Protein sequence: CASSPGVSNQPQHF.